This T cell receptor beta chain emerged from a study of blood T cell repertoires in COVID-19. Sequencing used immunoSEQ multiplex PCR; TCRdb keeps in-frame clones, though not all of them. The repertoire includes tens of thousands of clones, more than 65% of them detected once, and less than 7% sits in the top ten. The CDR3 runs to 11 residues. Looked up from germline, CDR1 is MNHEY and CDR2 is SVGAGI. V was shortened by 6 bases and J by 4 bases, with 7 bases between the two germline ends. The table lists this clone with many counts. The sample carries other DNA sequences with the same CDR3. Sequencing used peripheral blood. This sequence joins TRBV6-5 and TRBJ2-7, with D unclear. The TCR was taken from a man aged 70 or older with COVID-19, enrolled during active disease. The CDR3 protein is CASSAGYEQYF. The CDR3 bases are TGTGCCAGCAGCGCCGGGTACGAGCAGTACTTC.